This T cell receptor (beta chain) was documented in a study of T-cell memory formation after mild COVID-19. After 5'RACE with constant-segment primers, TCR alpha and TCR beta cDNA libraries carrying sample barcodes and UMIs were obtained. TCRdb analysed the 5' RACE reads with MiXCR anew, one entry per CDR3 protein. The repertoire holds 120,000 to 150,000 distinct CDR3 sequences, with 15% to 20% as singletons. The CDR3 extends over 13 amino acids. The V gene's germline CDR1 is MNHEY and CDR2 SVGAGI. V was cut by 5 bases and J by 2 bases, with 10 bases left in between. The chain uses TRBV6-5 and TRBJ2-7; D is unresolved. The sample comprised PBMCs or a T cell subset sorted from them (not recorded which). The receptor was derived from an adult woman who had mild COVID-19 (a few samples of this study predate the infection). Cell type and time point are not known. The CDR3 DNA reads as TGTGCCAGCAGTAGCACATCCCCCTACGAGCAGTACTTC. Protein product: CASSSTSPYEQYF.